This T cell receptor beta chain was sequenced in a study of blood T cell repertoires in COVID-19. The wider study: Both acute and convalescent COVID-19 samples were obtained from the United States, Italy and Spain. The cDNA or gDNA used as material had been derived from T cells, B-cell-depleted T cells, or PBMCs.

Original processing methods: Quantification of nucleated cells was approximated via reference gene primer amplification. Profiling relied on immunoSEQ multiplex PCR, and the TCRdb table lists in-frame clones only, not all of them. The V and J calls and clone size come from that table; D and trimming were worked out from the DNA. The sample lists under 150,000 clones, roughly 84% occurring once. The germline CDR1 and CDR2 sequences are LNHNV and YYDKDF (reference sequence). V was pared by 4 bases and J by 4 bases, with 5 bases of the junction left unmatched. The CDR3 length is 15 residues. The chain carries TRBV15 and TRBJ2-5, with 11 bases that match TRBD1. Sample: peripheral blood. This clonotype was obtained from a man aged 35 to 55 with acute or convalescent COVID-19. CDR3: CATSTRTGGGETQYF. The CDR3 DNA reads TGTGCCACCAGCACCAGGACAGGGGGCGGAGAGACCCAGTACTTC.